The T cell receptor beta chain under discussion was sequenced for a study of shared clonotypes between healthy human individuals. Study-level results: In a few donors, around 5% of naive CD4 clonotypes appeared in common.

Regarding this clone: Its antigen is unknown.

The junction had 13 bases not matched to a gene; V was cut back by 5 bases and J by 6 bases. The CDR3 loop spans 17 amino acids. Germline CDR1 SGHNT, CDR2 YENEEA. Method: immunoSEQ multiplex PCR; TCRdb's copy keeps in-frame clones and lacks some. The sample records hundreds of thousands of clones, around 72% being singletons. This chain uses TRBV11-3 with TRBJ2-3, with TRBD2 matching 11 bases. This sequence originates from a woman in her 30s in good health. Sequenced: memory CD4+ T cells sorted from blood. Sample subset: CD45RA-negative fraction. CDR3 in DNA: TGTGCCAGCAGCCCAGGTATCACTAGCGGGAGTCCGGATACGCAGTATTTT. Its translation is CASSPGITSGSPDTQYF.